The clone carrying this T cell receptor (beta chain) was seen many times. The antigen is undetermined. The CDR3 covers 15 residues. Germline CDR1 is MNHNY and CDR2 is SVGAGI (reference sequence). The V and J ends lost 0 bases and 0 bases respectively, with 8 bases between them. The sample comes from a study of neurological immune-mediated disorders. Study-wide results and limits: HTLV-1-associated myelopathy displayed the greatest TCR clonal expansion, and multiple sclerosis exhibited the smallest, lower than that of healthy controls.

The unsorted libraries had their origin in 2 million PBMCs stored at -80 C. The making of cDNA relied on 5'RACE with 10-nucleotide random UMIs. TCRdb processed the 5' RACE reads anew with MiXCR; each CDR3 protein has one entry. Of roughly 19,000 distinct CDR3 sequences listed, about 15% were seen once; the top ten hold about 15%. The source material was PBMCs. The clonotype originates from a female donor with HTLV-1-associated myelopathy (HAM/TSP). V usage is TRBV6-6 and J usage is TRBJ1-2; D is unclear. The CDR3 loop is CASSYSAGANYGYTF. CDR3 nucleotides: TGTGCCAGCAGTTACTCAGCTGGCGCTAACTATGGCTACACCTTC.